This T cell receptor beta chain stems from a study of T cell repertoires in cytomegalovirus infection. TCRdb re-called the reads through MiXCR, storing one row per CDR3 protein. The top ten hold 2.5% of the sample, which has 300,000 or so distinct CDR3 sequences, approximately 10% seen once. This CDR3 contains 15 residues. The V gene end was trimmed by 7 bases and the J gene end by 3 bases; junction bases not matched to a gene: 7. CDR1 and CDR2 (germline): MNHEY, SVGEGT. This clonotype was found many times. This receptor was obtained from a human donor in good health (CMV status not recorded). Some clones in this sample may be carry-over from other donors' samples. This rearrangement joins TRBV6-2 or TRBV6-3 to TRBJ1-5; 9 positions agree with TRBD1. Material: PBMCs. The CDR3 region has the DNA TGTGCCAGCACTAAGGGACAGGGACCCAATCAGCCCCAGCATTTT. This encodes CASTKGQGPNQPQHF.